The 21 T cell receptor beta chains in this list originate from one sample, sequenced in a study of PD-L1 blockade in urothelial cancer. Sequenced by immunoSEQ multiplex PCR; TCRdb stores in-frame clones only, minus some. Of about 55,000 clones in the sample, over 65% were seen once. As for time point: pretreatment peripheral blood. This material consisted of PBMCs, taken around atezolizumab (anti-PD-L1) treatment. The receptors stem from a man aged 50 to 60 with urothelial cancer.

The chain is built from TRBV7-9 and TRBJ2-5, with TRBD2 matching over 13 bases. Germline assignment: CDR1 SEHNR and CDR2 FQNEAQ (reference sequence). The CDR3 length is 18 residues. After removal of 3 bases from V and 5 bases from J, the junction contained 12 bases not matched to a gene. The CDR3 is CASSFATSGRAWGETQYF. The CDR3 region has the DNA TGTGCCAGCAGCTTCGCTACTAGCGGGAGGGCTTGGGGGGAGACCCAGTACTTC.

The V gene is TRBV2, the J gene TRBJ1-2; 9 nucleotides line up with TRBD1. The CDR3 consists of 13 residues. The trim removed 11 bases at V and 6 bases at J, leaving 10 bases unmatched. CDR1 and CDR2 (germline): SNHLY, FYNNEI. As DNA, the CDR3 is TGTGCCTGGGGGACAGGGAAGAAGGATGGCTACACCTTC. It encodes CAWGTGKKDGYTF.

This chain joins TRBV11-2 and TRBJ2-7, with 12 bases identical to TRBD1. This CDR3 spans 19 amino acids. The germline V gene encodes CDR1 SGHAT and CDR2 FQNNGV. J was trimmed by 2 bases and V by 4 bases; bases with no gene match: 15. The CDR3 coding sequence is TGTGCCAGCAGCTCGAATCCGGGACAGGGGGCCATTCGGGCCTACGAGCAGTACTTC. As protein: CASSSNPGQGAIRAYEQYF.

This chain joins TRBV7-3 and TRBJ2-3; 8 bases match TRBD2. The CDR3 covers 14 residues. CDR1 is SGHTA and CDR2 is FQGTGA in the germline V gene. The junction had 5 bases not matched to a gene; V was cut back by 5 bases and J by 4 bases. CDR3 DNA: TGTGCCAGCAGCCATACCGGGGGGGCAGATACGCAGTATTTT. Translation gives CASSHTGGADTQYF.

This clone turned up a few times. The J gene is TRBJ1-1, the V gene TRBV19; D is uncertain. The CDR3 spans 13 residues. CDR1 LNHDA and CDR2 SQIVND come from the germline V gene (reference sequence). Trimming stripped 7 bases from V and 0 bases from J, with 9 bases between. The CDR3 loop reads CASKWALNTEAFF. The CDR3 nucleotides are TGTGCCAGTAAGTGGGCCCTGAACACTGAAGCTTTCTTT. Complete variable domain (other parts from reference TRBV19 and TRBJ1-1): DGGITQSPKYLFRKEGQNVTLSCEQNLNHDAMYWYRQDPGQGLRLIYYSQIVNDFQKGDIAEGYSVSREKKESFPLTVTSAQKNPTAFYLCASKWALNTEAFFGQGTRLTVV.

The CDR3 loop reads CASSYLVYNSPLHF. The CDR3 DNA follows: TGTGCCAGCAGTTACCTCGTATATAATTCACCCCTCCACTTT. The chain has TRBV6-6 and TRBJ1-6; no firm D call. V dropped 2 bases and J dropped 4 bases, with 6 bases sitting between them. Germline loops: CDR1 MNHNY, CDR2 SVGAGI (reference sequence). There are 14 residues in the CDR3.

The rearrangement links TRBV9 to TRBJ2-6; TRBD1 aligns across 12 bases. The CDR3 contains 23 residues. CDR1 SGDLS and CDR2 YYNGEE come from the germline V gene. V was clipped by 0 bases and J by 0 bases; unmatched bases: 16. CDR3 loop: CASSVEGKGQGAVSSSGANVLTF. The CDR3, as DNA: TGTGCCAGCAGCGTAGAGGGAAAGGGACAGGGGGCTGTTTCGTCCTCTGGGGCCAACGTCCTGACTTTC. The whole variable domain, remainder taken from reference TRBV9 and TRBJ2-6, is DSGVTQTPKHLITATGQRVTLRCSPRSGDLSVYWYQQSLDQGLQFLIQYYNGEERAKGNILERFSAQQFPDLHSELNLSSLELGDSALYFCASSVEGKGQGAVSSSGANVLTFGAGSRLTVL.

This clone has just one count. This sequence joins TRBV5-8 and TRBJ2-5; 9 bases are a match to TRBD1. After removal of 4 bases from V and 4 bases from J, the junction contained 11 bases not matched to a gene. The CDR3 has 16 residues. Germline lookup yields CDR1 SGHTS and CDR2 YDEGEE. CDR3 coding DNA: TGTGCCAGCAGCCTGGGGACAGGGAAAGGAGGAGAGACCCAGTACTTC. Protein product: CASSLGTGKGGETQYF.

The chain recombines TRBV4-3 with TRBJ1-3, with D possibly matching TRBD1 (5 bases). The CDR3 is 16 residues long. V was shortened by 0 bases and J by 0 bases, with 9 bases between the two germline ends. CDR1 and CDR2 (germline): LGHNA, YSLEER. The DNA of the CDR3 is TGCGCCAGCAGCCAAGATAGAAGGGGCTCTGGAAACACCATATATTTT. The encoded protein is CASSQDRRGSGNTIYF.

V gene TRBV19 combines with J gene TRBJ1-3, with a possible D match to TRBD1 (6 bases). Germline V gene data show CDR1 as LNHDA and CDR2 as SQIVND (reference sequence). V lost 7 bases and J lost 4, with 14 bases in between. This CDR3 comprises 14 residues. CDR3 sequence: CASTAGAGGNTIYF. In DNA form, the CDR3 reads TGTGCCAGTACCGCGGGGGCTGGCGGAAACACCATATATTTT. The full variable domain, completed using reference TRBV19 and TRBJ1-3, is DGGITQSPKYLFRKEGQNVTLSCEQNLNHDAMYWYRQDPGQGLRLIYYSQIVNDFQKGDIAEGYSVSREKKESFPLTVTSAQKNPTAFYLCASTAGAGGNTIYFGEGSWLTVV.

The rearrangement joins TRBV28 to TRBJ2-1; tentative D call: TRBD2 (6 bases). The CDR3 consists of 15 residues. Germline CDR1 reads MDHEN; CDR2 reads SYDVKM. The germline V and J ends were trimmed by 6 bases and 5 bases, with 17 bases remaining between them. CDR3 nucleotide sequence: TGTGCCAGCAGGGCGAACCGTTGGGAGGACAATGAGCAGTTCTTC. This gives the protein CASRANRWEDNEQFF.

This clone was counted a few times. CDR3 region: CASSISAGAGANVLTF. CDR3 coding DNA: TGTGCCAGTAGTATATCTGCCGGGGCTGGGGCCAACGTCCTGACTTTC. The V and J genes are TRBV19 and TRBJ2-6; TRBD2 is a possible D gene (5 bases). The germline V and J ends were trimmed by 2 bases and 2 bases, with 10 bases remaining between them. The germline gives CDR1 LNHDA, CDR2 SQIVND (reference sequence). This CDR3 is built from 16 residues.

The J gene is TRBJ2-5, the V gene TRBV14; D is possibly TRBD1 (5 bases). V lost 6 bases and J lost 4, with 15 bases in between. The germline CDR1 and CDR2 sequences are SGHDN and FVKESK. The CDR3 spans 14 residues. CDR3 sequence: CASSSDSPGETQYF. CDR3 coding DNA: TGTGCCAGCAGTTCCGACAGCCCTGGAGAGACCCAGTACTTC.

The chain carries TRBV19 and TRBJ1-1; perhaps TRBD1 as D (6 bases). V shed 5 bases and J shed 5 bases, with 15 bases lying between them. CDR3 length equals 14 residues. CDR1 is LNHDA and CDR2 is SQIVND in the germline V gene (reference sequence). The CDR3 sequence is CASSPRGGGTEAFF. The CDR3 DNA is TGTGCCAGTAGTCCCAGGGGTGGAGGAACTGAAGCTTTCTTT.

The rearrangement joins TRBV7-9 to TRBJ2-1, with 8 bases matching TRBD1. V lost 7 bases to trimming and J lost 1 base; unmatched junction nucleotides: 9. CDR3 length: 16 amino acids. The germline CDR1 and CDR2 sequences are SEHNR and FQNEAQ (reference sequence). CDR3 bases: TGTGCCAGCACCCTATCCAACAGGGGGTCCTACAATGAGCAGTTCTTC. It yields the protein CASTLSNRGSYNEQFF.

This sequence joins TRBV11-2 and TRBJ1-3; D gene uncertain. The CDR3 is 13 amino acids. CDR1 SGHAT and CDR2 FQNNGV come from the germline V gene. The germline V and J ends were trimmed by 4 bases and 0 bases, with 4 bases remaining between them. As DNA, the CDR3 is TGTGCCAGCAGCTCAAACTCTGGAAACACCATATATTTT. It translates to CASSSNSGNTIYF.

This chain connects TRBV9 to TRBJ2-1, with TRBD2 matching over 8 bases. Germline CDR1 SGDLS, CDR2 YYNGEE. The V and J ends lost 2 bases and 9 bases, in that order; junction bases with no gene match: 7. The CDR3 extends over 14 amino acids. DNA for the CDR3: TGTGCCAGCAGCGTTGGACTAGCTCAGGGTGAGCAGTTCTTC. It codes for CASSVGLAQGEQFF.

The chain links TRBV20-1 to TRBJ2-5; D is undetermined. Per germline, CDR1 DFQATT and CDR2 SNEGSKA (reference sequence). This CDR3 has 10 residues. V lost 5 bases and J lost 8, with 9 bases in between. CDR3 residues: CSAEELTQYF. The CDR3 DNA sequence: TGCAGTGCTGAAGAGCTAACCCAGTACTTC.

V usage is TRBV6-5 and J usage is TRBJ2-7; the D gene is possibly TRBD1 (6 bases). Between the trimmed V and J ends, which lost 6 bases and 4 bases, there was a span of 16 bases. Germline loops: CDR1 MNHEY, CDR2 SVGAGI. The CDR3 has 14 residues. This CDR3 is CASSPRDKLYEQYF. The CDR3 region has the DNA TGTGCCAGCAGCCCCCGGGACAAATTATACGAGCAGTACTTC.

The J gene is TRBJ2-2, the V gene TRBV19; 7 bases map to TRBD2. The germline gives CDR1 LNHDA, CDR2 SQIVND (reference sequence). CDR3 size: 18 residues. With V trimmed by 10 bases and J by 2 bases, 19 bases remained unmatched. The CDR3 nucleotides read TGTGCCACCAGGAGAAGTTCTAGCGGAATTATAAACACCGGGGAGCTGTTTTTT. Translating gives CATRRSSSGIINTGELFF.

The CDR3 DNA reads as TGCGCCAGCAGCCAATTCCTGAGCGGGGGGGCTGCCTACAATGAGCAGTTCTTC. This encodes CASSQFLSGGAAYNEQFF. The chain carries TRBV4-1 and TRBJ2-1; 10 nucleotides agree with TRBD2. CDR1 is MGHRA and CDR2 is YSYEKL in the germline V gene. This CDR3 region has 18 residues. The V segment lost 2 bases and the J segment 2 bases; nucleotides outside the gene matches: 9.